This T cell receptor (beta chain) was recorded in a study of T-cell reconstitution after alpha-beta-depleted transplantation in children. Findings and limits, study-wide: Reportedly, alpha-beta T cells present about two months post-transplant originated from several hundred expanded clones of graft origin. From surviving recipient T cells and thymic progenitors came the high day-60 TCRbeta diversity observed in some patients. At the one-year point after transplant, T-cell counts and TCRbeta diversity were found to come mostly from T cells that had been newly produced.

Details on this clonotype: Antigen: not known.

CDR3 length: 16 amino acids. Trimming took off 3 bases at V and 5 bases at J, with 14 bases between the two ends. Germline-derived CDR1 and CDR2 are SEHNR and FQNEAQ (reference sequence). The authors prepared the TCRbeta library with unique molecular identifiers. TCRdb re-derived calls from the PCR reads in MiXCR, one entry per CDR3 protein. The table has 550,000 to 800,000 distinct CDR3 sequences, 10% to 15% seen once. J is TRBJ1-6 and V is TRBV7-9, with D maybe TRBD1 (6 bases). The sample was PBMCs, taken before TCRalphabeta/CD19-depleted stem cell transplant. The TCR originated in a girl aged 2-10 years with congenital amegakaryocytic thrombocytopenia, due to receive a stem cell transplant. The CDR3 protein is CASSFGQRTNNSPLHF. The CDR3 DNA reads as TGTGCCAGCAGCTTTGGACAGAGGACAAATAATTCACCCCTCCACTTT.